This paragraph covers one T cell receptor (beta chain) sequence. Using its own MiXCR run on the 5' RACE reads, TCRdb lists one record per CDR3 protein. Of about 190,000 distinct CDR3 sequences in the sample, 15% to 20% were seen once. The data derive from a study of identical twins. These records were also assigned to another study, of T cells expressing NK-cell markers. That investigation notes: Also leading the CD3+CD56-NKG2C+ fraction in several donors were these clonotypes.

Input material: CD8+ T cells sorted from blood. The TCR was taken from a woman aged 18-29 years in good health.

The CDR3 sequence is CASSQIRAGGPDEQFF. The CDR3 coding sequence is TGTGCCAGCAGCCAAATCCGCGCGGGAGGGCCCGATGAGCAGTTCTTC. This chain joins TRBV6-1 and TRBJ2-1; TRBD2 aligns across 9 bases. V trimming: 6 bases; J trimming: 8 bases; junction bases outside the gene matches: 14. The CDR3 is 16 residues long. Germline CDR1 MNHNS, CDR2 SASEGT.